The TCR beta chain described here comes from a study of T cell responses to AZD1222 COVID-19 vaccine. The CDR3 has 18 amino acids. The V and J ends lost 3 bases and 0 bases respectively, with 20 bases between them. From germline, CDR1 is KGHSH and CDR2 LQKENI. The method was immunoSEQ multiplex PCR; TCRdb's version includes in-frame clones alone and lacks a portion of them. The table lists more than 100,000 clones, 85% to 90% of them singletons. The receptor was derived from an adult in good health. This chain joins TRBV18 and TRBJ1-1; tentatively, D is TRBD1 (5 bases). Sequenced material: peripheral blood, taken on day 0 of AZD1222 vaccination. CDR3 in DNA: TGTGCCAGCTCACCTAAGGGGTTGGGGTTTGGGATGAACACTGAAGCTTTCTTT. Encoded protein: CASSPKGLGFGMNTEAFF.